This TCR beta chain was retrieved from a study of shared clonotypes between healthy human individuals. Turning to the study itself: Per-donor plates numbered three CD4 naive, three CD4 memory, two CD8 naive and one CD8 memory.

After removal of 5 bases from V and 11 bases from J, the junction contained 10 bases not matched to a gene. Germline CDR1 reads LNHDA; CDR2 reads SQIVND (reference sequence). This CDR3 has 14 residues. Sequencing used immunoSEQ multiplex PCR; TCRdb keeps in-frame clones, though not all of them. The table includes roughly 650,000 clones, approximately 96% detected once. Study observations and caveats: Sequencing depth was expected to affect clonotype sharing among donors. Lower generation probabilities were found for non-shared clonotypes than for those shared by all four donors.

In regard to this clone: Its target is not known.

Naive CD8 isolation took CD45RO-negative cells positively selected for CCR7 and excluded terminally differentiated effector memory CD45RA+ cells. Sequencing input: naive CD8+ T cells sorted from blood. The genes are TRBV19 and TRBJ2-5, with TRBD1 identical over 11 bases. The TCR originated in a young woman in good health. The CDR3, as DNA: TGTGCCAGTAGTTACGGACAGGGGGCTTGGGAGCAGTACTTC. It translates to CASSYGQGAWEQYF.